The 30 T cell receptor beta chains reported below all come from one sample, sequenced in a study of cytomegalovirus exposure and HLA in healthy donors. 60 Vbeta and 13 Jbeta primers were used in PCR. Produced via immunoSEQ multiplex PCR; TCRdb's table is partial and in-frame only. The table lists 150,000 to 200,000 clones, 65% to 80% of them singletons. The material sequenced was PBMCs. These receptors were taken from a woman in her forties or fifties in good health and CMV-seropositive.

About this clone: Within the sample, other DNA sequences also encode this same CDR3. The gene calls are TRBV18 and TRBJ2-5; weak D call: TRBD1 (5 bases). The CDR3 totals 12 residues. Germline V CDR1 and CDR2: KGHSH, LQKENI. With 2 bases removed from V and 5 bases from J, the gap between germline ends came to 6 bases. CDR3 coding DNA: TGTGCCAGCTCACCAGGGGCGGAGACCCAGTACTTC. Translating gives CASSPGAETQYF.

The rearrangement joins TRBV11-2 to TRBJ1-2; no clear D gene. This CDR3 has 13 residues. V was trimmed by 0 bases and J by 7 bases, leaving 9 bases between them. Germline lookup yields CDR1 SGHAT and CDR2 FQNNGV. The CDR3 nucleotides are TGTGCCAGCAGCTTAGACGGTCCGGGTGGCTACACCTTC. Its protein is CASSLDGPGGYTF. Full variable domain (missing parts from reference TRBV11-2 and TRBJ1-2): EAGVAQSPRYKIIEKRQSVAFWCNPISGHATLYWYQQILGQGPKLLIQFQNNGVVDDSQLPKDRFSAERLKGVDSTLKIQPAKLEDSAVYLCASSLDGPGGYTFGSGTRLTVV.

This rearrangement joins TRBV5-1 to TRBJ1-3, with D unresolved. Germline CDR1 SGHRS, CDR2 YFSETQ. CDR3 length equals 14 residues. The germline V and J ends were trimmed by 0 bases and 4 bases, with 8 bases remaining between them. For the CDR3, the DNA is TGCGCCAGCAGCTTGGTCAGCGACGGAAACACCATATATTTT. It encodes CASSLVSDGNTIYF.

The J gene is TRBJ2-3, the V gene TRBV10-3; tentatively, D is TRBD1 (6 bases). The germline CDR1 and CDR2 sequences are ENHRY and SYGVKD. V was shortened by 4 bases and J by 3 bases, with 11 bases between the two germline ends. The CDR3 loop spans 14 amino acids. The CDR3 coding sequence is TGTGCCATCAGTGTGCACCAGGGGACAGATACGCAGTATTTT. It is translated as CAISVHQGTDTQYF.

This chain links TRBV11-2 with TRBJ2-7; D is uncertain. The germline V gene encodes CDR1 SGHAT and CDR2 FQNNGV. The CDR3 spans 14 residues. Trimming cost V 0 bases and J 3 bases, with 9 bases left between them. The chain's CDR3 is CASSLERVSYEQYF. The CDR3 nucleotides read TGTGCCAGCAGCTTAGAACGGGTTAGCTACGAGCAGTACTTC. The full variable domain, its missing parts supplied by reference TRBV11-2 and TRBJ2-7, is EAGVAQSPRYKIIEKRQSVAFWCNPISGHATLYWYQQILGQGPKLLIQFQNNGVVDDSQLPKDRFSAERLKGVDSTLKIQPAKLEDSAVYLCASSLERVSYEQYFGPGTRLTVT.

This clone was detected a few times. The V and J genes are TRBV5-4 and TRBJ2-5; weak D call: TRBD2 (5 bases). CDR3 length: 14 residues. Between the trimmed V and J ends, which lost 4 bases and 2 bases, there was a span of 12 bases. CDR1 and CDR2 (germline): SGHNT, YYREEE (reference sequence). The CDR3: CASSPTRLQETQYF. The CDR3 DNA follows: TGTGCCAGCAGCCCAACTAGGTTACAAGAGACCCAGTACTTC.

The V gene is TRBV27, the J gene TRBJ1-1, with D possibly matching TRBD1 (5 bases). The ends were cut back, 2 bases at V and 4 bases at J, with 11 bases in the middle. CDR3 length equals 14 residues. Germline V gene sequence: CDR1 MNHEY, CDR2 SMNVEV (reference sequence). Here the CDR3 reads CASSLQGFGTEAFF. For the CDR3, the DNA is TGTGCCAGCAGTTTACAGGGATTCGGCACTGAAGCTTTCTTT.

V usage is TRBV7-9 and J usage is TRBJ1-6, with 10 bases fitting TRBD1. The germline gives CDR1 SEHNR, CDR2 FQNEAQ (reference sequence). Germline trimming cut 5 bases from V and 7 bases from J; bases unmatched to any gene: 5. CDR3 length: 15 amino acids. The CDR3 loop is CASSPPGQGNSPLHF. In nucleotides, the CDR3 is TGTGCCAGCAGCCCGCCGGGACAGGGGAATTCACCCCTCCACTTT.

The chain joins TRBV19 to TRBJ1-2, with 9 nucleotides matching TRBD1. Germline V gives CDR1 LNHDA, CDR2 SQIVND (reference sequence). Unmatched junction bases numbered 8, after V lost 5 bases and J lost 4 bases. CDR3 length: 15 residues. This chain's CDR3 is CASSLPQGAGYGYTF. The CDR3 region has the DNA TGTGCCAGTAGTCTTCCACAGGGGGCAGGCTATGGCTACACCTTC.

V and J are TRBV4-2 and TRBJ2-1, with D maybe TRBD2 (5 bases). The V gene's germline CDR1 is LGHNA and CDR2 YNFKEQ. Deletions cut 3 bases from V and 5 bases from J, with 14 bases between. This CDR3 region has 15 residues. The CDR3 DNA reads TGTGCCAGCAGCCAGCGAGGGATGTCAAACAATGAGCAGTTCTTC. Protein product: CASSQRGMSNNEQFF.

The CDR3 region has the DNA TGCGCCAGCAGCTTGGAGGGGGCCTACGAGCAGTACTTC. Residues: CASSLEGAYEQYF. The chain couples TRBV5-1 to TRBJ2-5; perhaps TRBD1 as D (6 bases). The J call may be in error: the DNA end matches TRBJ2-7 better. The CDR3 is 13 amino acids. Germline V gene sequence: CDR1 SGHRS, CDR2 YFSETQ.

V usage is TRBV29-1 and J usage is TRBJ1-5; tentatively, D is TRBD1 (5 bases). CDR3 size: 13 residues. Trimming left V 4 bases short and J 6 bases short, with 13 bases between. The germline V gene encodes CDR1 SQVTM and CDR2 ANQGSEA. CDR3 bases: TGCAGCGTTGTGACGGGGGAAGGTCAGCCCCAGCATTTT. Amino acid sequence: CSVVTGEGQPQHF.

The chain joins TRBV6-6 to TRBJ2-7; a possible D gene is TRBD2 (6 bases). CDR1 is MNHNY, CDR2 SVGAGI, per germline (reference sequence). V was trimmed by 5 bases and J by 0 bases, leaving 8 bases between them. The CDR3 covers 13 residues. DNA of the CDR3: TGTGCCAGCAGTCGGGGGAGCTCCTACGAGCAGTACTTC. Its translation is CASSRGSSYEQYF.

This sequence joins TRBV5-1 and TRBJ1-1; the match to TRBD1 covers 7 bases. The germline gives CDR1 SGHRS, CDR2 YFSETQ. The ends lost 8 bases at V and 5 bases at J; junction bases unmatched: 12. This CDR3 has 14 residues. CDR3 region: CARYRGPLWTEAFF. CDR3 DNA sequence: TGCGCCAGATACAGGGGCCCCTTGTGGACTGAAGCTTTCTTT. The entire variable domain, with the rest obtained from reference TRBV5-1 and TRBJ1-1, is as follows: KAGVTQTPRYLIKTRGQQVTLSCSPISGHRSVSWYQQTPGQGLQFLFEYFSETQRNKGNFPGRFSGRQFSNSRSEMNVSTLELGDSALYLCARYRGPLWTEAFFGQGTRLTVV.

In its sample, this clone was seen a few times. The chain links TRBV4-2 to TRBJ1-1, with D hard to call. The V end was cut by 2 bases, the J end by 4 bases, with 14 bases between. From germline, CDR1 is LGHNA and CDR2 YNFKEQ. This CDR3 contains 15 residues. The CDR3 DNA is TGTGCCAGCAGCCAAACTCCAGGTCAGACCACTGAAGCTTTCTTT. It translates to CASSQTPGQTTEAFF.

J is TRBJ1-1 and V is TRBV10-3, with D maybe TRBD1 (5 bases). Looked up from germline, CDR1 is ENHRY and CDR2 is SYGVKD. The CDR3 consists of 14 residues. V lost 10 bases and J 3 bases, leaving 18 bases between the germline ends. Here the CDR3 reads CASRPGEEYTEAFF. DNA for the CDR3: TGTGCCAGCAGGCCGGGGGAGGAATACACTGAAGCTTTCTTT.

The chain combines TRBV4-1 with TRBJ2-2, with TRBD2 matching 15 bases. The V gene's germline CDR1 is MGHRA and CDR2 YSYEKL. J was trimmed by 4 bases and V by 0 bases; bases with no gene match: 9. This CDR3 is 20 amino acids long. The CDR3 region is CASSQDPGLAGGPGTGELFF. In DNA, the CDR3 is TGCGCCAGCAGCCAAGACCCCGGACTAGCGGGGGGGCCCGGCACCGGGGAGCTGTTTTTT.

This chain uses TRBV5-1 with TRBJ2-3, with 9 bases fitting TRBD2. V was pared by 0 bases and J by 0 bases, with 2 bases of the junction left unmatched. Germline V gene sequence: CDR1 SGHRS, CDR2 YFSETQ. The length of the CDR3 is 16 residues. CDR3 sequence reads: CASSLGLAASTDTQYF. CDR3 bases: TGCGCCAGCAGCTTGGGACTAGCGGCAAGCACAGATACGCAGTATTTT.

The J gene is TRBJ2-7, the V gene TRBV5-1; maybe TRBD2 (6 bases). CDR1 and CDR2 (germline): SGHRS, YFSETQ. CDR3 length: 14 amino acids. V lost 0 bases, J lost 2 bases, and 9 bases lay in between. Here the CDR3 reads CASSLGPGAYEQYF. CDR3 bases: TGCGCCAGCAGCTTGGGTCCGGGAGCCTACGAGCAGTACTTC. Based on the CDR3 plus reference TRBV5-1 and TRBJ2-7, the full variable domain is KAGVTQTPRYLIKTRGQQVTLSCSPISGHRSVSWYQQTPGQGLQFLFEYFSETQRNKGNFPGRFSGRQFSNSRSEMNVSTLELGDSALYLCASSLGPGAYEQYFGPGTRLTVT.

The chain is built from TRBV4-2 and TRBJ2-7; 14 bases align to TRBD2. J was trimmed by 0 bases and V by 4 bases; bases with no gene match: 5. The CDR3 is 17 amino acids. CDR1 LGHNA and CDR2 YNFKEQ come from the germline V gene. For the CDR3, the DNA is TGTGCCAGCAGCCCATGGACTAGCGGGGGGTTCTCCTACGAGCAGTACTTC. Amino acid sequence: CASSPWTSGGFSYEQYF.

This clone has only one observation. The genes are TRBV6-5 and TRBJ2-2, with 12 positions matching TRBD2. Germline values: CDR1 MNHEY, CDR2 SVGAGI. CDR3 length: 15 residues. V lost 6 bases to trimming and J lost 9 bases; unmatched junction nucleotides: 8. The chain's CDR3 is CASRTTGTSGWELFF. CDR3 coding DNA: TGTGCCAGCAGAACAACCGGGACTAGCGGGTGGGAGCTGTTTTTT.

This chain connects TRBV14 to TRBJ2-2, with 9 positions matching TRBD2. J was trimmed by 5 bases and V by 3 bases; bases with no gene match: 4. Germline values: CDR1 SGHDN, CDR2 FVKESK. CDR3 length equals 15 residues. Here the CDR3 reads CASSHRGGATGELFF. Here the CDR3 DNA reads TGTGCCAGCAGCCATCGCGGGGGGGCAACCGGGGAGCTGTTTTTT.

The chain has TRBV4-2 and TRBJ2-7; D may be TRBD1 (6 bases). The CDR3 runs to 16 residues. The germline gives CDR1 LGHNA, CDR2 YNFKEQ. V shed 1 base and J shed 0 bases, with 13 bases lying between them. CDR3 amino acids: CASSQVTGGRSYEQYF. The CDR3 DNA is TGTGCCAGCAGCCAAGTGACTGGGGGCCGCTCCTACGAGCAGTACTTC.

The CDR3 spells CSVDTGGTDTQYF. CDR3 DNA: TGCAGCGTTGACACGGGGGGCACAGATACGCAGTATTTT. The chain recombines TRBV29-1 with TRBJ2-3; D is possibly TRBD2 (6 bases). In germline, CDR1 is SQVTM, CDR2 ANQGSEA. The V end lost 3 bases, the J end lost 1 base, and 8 bases lay between the germline ends. This CDR3 is 13 amino acids long.

J is TRBJ1-1 and V is TRBV5-6; no firm D call. Trimming cost V 4 bases and J 0 bases, with 10 bases left between them. Germline CDR1 reads SGHDT; CDR2 reads YYEEEE. The CDR3 has 14 residues. The CDR3 protein is CASSLYTVNTEAFF. The CDR3 DNA reads as TGTGCCAGCAGCCTCTATACAGTGAACACTGAAGCTTTCTTT.

The rearrangement links TRBV27 to TRBJ2-1; D is undetermined. CDR1 MNHEY and CDR2 SMNVEV come from the germline V gene (reference sequence). The V end lost 7 bases, the J end lost 6 bases, and 10 bases lay between the germline ends. The CDR3 consists of 12 residues. The CDR3 DNA reads TGTGCCAGCATGGGCAGCCTCAATGAGCAGTTCTTC. As protein: CASMGSLNEQFF.

This clone was seen only once. The genes are TRBV6-5 and TRBJ1-2; 9 bases match TRBD1. CDR1 and CDR2 (germline): MNHEY, SVGAGI. J gave up 4 bases and V 5 bases, and 5 bases lay outside the gene matches. The CDR3 is made up of 14 amino acids. CDR3 in DNA: TGTGCCAGCAGTCTAACAGGGGGCGCCTATGGCTACACCTTC. This codes for CASSLTGGAYGYTF.

The chain has TRBV5-1 and TRBJ1-6; possible D gene TRBD1, 6 bases. V lost 0 bases and J 10 bases, leaving 17 bases between the germline ends. Looked up from germline, CDR1 is SGHRS and CDR2 is YFSETQ. The CDR3 has 16 amino acids. The CDR3 nucleotides read TGCGCCAGCAGCTTGGACTTCCAGGGGAAGGGATCACCCCTCCACTTT. It is translated as CASSLDFQGKGSPLHF. Together with reference TRBV5-1 and TRBJ1-6, the CDR3 gives the full variable domain: KAGVTQTPRYLIKTRGQQVTLSCSPISGHRSVSWYQQTPGQGLQFLFEYFSETQRNKGNFPGRFSGRQFSNSRSEMNVSTLELGDSALYLCASSLDFQGKGSPLHFGNGTRLTVT.

In its sample, this clone was seen a few times. The gene calls are TRBV2 and TRBJ1-2; TRBD1 might be the D (6 bases). Trimming left V 4 bases short and J 2 bases short, with 11 bases between. From germline, CDR1 is SNHLY and CDR2 FYNNEI. This CDR3 has 14 residues. The CDR3 nucleotides are TGTGCCAGCAGTGTCCGGACAGAAAACTATGGCTACACCTTC. It yields the protein CASSVRTENYGYTF.

Only a few counts were recorded for this clone. The rearrangement links TRBV2 to TRBJ2-1, with D possibly matching TRBD1 (6 bases). V lost 7 bases and J lost 7, with 11 bases in between. The CDR3 totals 12 residues. CDR1 SNHLY and CDR2 FYNNEI come from the germline V gene. The CDR3 is CASTGQNNEQFF. The CDR3 DNA reads TGTGCCAGCACTGGACAGAATAATGAGCAGTTCTTC.